In its sample, the clone carrying this TCR beta chain was seen many times. The target antigen is unknown. This entry belongs to a study of T cells in Graves' hyperthyroidism and ophthalmopathy. Study-level background: Prior to any treatment, at the point of initial diagnosis, peripheral blood was collected.

Germline lookup yields CDR1 MDHEN and CDR2 SYDVKM. CDR3 length: 15 residues. V lost 6 bases to trimming and J lost 1 base, with 15 bases between them. Researchers amplified the TCR beta CDR3 regions from RNA transcripts. First-round RT-PCR targeting the TCR CDR3 was performed with the HTBI primer set. Each CDR3 protein is one row after TCRdb ran MiXCR on the multiplex PCR reads. The table shows some 600,000 distinct CDR3 sequences, with around 13% occurring only once. The study, taken as a whole, reports: Model output signaled ophthalmopathy a median about 6.3 months ahead of onset.

Reasons for excluding patients were uncontrolled infection, other autoimmune disease, pregnancy or lactation. It was roughly 10 ml of fresh peripheral blood that supplied the PBMCs. The chain couples TRBV28 to TRBJ1-1, with a possible D match to TRBD1 (5 bases). This sequence originates from a young woman with Graves' hyperthyroidism that later progressed to Graves' ophthalmopathy. Material for sequencing was blood. CDR3 in DNA: TGTGCCAGCAGCCCCCGGGGCCTCGGGAACACTGAAGCTTTCTTT. Translated, it gives CASSPRGLGNTEAFF.